These T cell receptor beta chains were read from a single sample in a study of T cell repertoires in cytomegalovirus infection. TCRdb used MiXCR to reprocess the reads, holding one entry per CDR3 protein. The sample includes roughly 760,000 distinct CDR3 sequences, 35% of them seen just once. Sequenced sample: PBMCs. Source of these receptors: a human donor in good health (CMV status not recorded). Some clones in this sample may be carry-over from other donors' samples. Each CDR3 is given with its conserved first and last residue. The size field is filled for only some rows; it gives once, few, many or a size class.

>NA|TRBJ1-1|TRBV6-6
CASSYVGLLNTEAFF
>NA|TRBJ2-3|TRBV6-1
CASSDLAGARRDTQYF
>NA|TRBJ2-3|TRBV18
CASSPPGTSDTDTQYF
>NA|TRBJ2-7|TRBV28
CASSPPGYGQYF
>NA|TRBJ1-4|TRBV28
CASSCGINEKLFF
>few|TRBJ2-1|TRBV11-1
CASSSSGTDSYNEQFF
>few|TRBJ2-1|TRBV7-4
CASSLVTGWGDEQFF
>NA|TRBJ2-7|TRBV7-8
CASSLGAEGSRYEQYF
>NA|TRBJ2-7|TRBV19
CASSTWDSYEQYF
>few|TRBJ1-1|TRBV12-3/TRBV12-4
CASRFIQNTEAFF
>NA|TRBJ1-5|TRBV28
CASSLTHRGNQPQHF
>few|TRBJ1-3|TRBV19
CASSLGTIYF
>few|TRBJ2-3|TRBV28
CASSFETGGTTDTQYF
>many|TRBJ1-1|TRBV12-3/TRBV12-4
CASTAPGGGNTEAFF
>NA|TRBJ2-1|TRBV20-1
CSARGGNLYNEQFF
>NA|TRBJ1-4|TRBV7-4
CASSLGTTNEKLFF
>many|TRBJ2-7|TRBV7-2
CASSLGQGLTYEQYF
>NA|TRBJ2-1|TRBV19
CASSIAAASGSRSYNEQFF
>few|TRBJ2-6|TRBV6-2/TRBV6-3
CASSSTRLSSGANVLTF
>few|TRBJ1-5|TRBV28
CASTVLGGQPQHF
>many|TRBJ2-1|TRBV11-3
CASSSGTSGYNEQFF
>NA|TRBJ2-3|TRBV5-5
CASSLFLTPGQGTDTQYF
>NA|TRBJ2-5|TRBV20-1
CSARAGSGETQYF
>NA|TRBJ1-1|TRBV7-9
CASSRTPVNTEAFF
>NA|TRBJ2-2|TRBV20-1
CSARHLLGQRNGELFF
>NA|TRBJ2-5|TRBV4-1
CASSQDEGGLLRTHYF
>few|TRBJ1-1|TRBV20-1
CSARDWSVNTEAFF
>NA|TRBJ1-2|TRBV6-1
CASRRAVANYGYTF
>NA|TRBJ1-1|TRBV27
CASSMGYSGDRGAGSTEAFF
>many|TRBJ1-5|TRBV28
CASSLRRLDQPQHF
>NA|TRBJ2-6|TRBV3-1
CASSQVRDGSGANVLTF
>NA|TRBJ1-5|TRBV10-3
CAISEARNNQPQHF
>NA|TRBJ2-1|TRBV7-8
CACSLERVGGLEQFF
>few|TRBJ1-6|TRBV25-1
CASSDGGAGSPLHF
>NA|TRBJ2-2|TRBV5-8
CASSLELAGVTGELFF
>NA|TRBJ2-2|TRBV19
CASSIPTGQGNTGELFF
>few|TRBJ2-3|TRBV12-3/TRBV12-4
CASSPTTGKNTDTQYF
>NA|TRBJ2-1|TRBV7-2
CASSFEMEAYNEQFF
>few|TRBJ1-5|TRBV6-1
CASNYWDRANQPQHF
>NA|TRBJ1-6|TRBV6-6
CASSALRATYNSPLHF
>NA|TRBJ1-1|TRBV12-3/TRBV12-4
CASSLVVQGIREAFF
>few|TRBJ2-7|TRBV10-3
CAISEGQGRYEQYF